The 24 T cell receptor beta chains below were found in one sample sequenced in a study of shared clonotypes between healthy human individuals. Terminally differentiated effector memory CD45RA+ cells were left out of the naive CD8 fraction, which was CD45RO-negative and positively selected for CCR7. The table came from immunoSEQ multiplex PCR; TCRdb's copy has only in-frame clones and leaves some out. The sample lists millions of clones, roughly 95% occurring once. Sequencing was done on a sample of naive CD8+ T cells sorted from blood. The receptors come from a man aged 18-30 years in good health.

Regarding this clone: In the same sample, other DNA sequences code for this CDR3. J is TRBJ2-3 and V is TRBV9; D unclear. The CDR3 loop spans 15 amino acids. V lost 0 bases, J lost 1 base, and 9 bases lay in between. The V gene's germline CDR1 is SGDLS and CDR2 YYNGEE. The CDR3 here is CASSVDGDGTDTQYF. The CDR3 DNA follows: TGTGCCAGCAGCGTAGATGGGGATGGCACAGATACGCAGTATTTT. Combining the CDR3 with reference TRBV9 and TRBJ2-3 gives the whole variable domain DSGVTQTPKHLITATGQRVTLRCSPRSGDLSVYWYQQSLDQGLQFLIQYYNGEERAKGNILERFSAQQFPDLHSELNLSSLELGDSALYFCASSVDGDGTDTQYFGPGTRLTVL.

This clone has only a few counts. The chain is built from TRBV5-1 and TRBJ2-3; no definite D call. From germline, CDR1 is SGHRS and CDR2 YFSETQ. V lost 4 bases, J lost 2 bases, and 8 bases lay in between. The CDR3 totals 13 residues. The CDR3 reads CASSADITDTQYF. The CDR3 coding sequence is TGCGCCAGCAGCGCAGACATCACAGATACGCAGTATTTT.

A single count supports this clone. CDR3 loop: CASSPLAGSYNEQFF. The CDR3 nucleotides are TGTGCCAGCAGCCCCCTAGCGGGGTCATACAATGAGCAGTTCTTC. The chain carries TRBV27 and TRBJ2-1; 9 nucleotides match TRBD2. The J segment lost 4 bases and the V segment lost 6 bases, leaving 7 bases of the junction unmatched. CDR1 is MNHEY, CDR2 SMNVEV, per germline (reference sequence). This CDR3 comprises 15 residues.

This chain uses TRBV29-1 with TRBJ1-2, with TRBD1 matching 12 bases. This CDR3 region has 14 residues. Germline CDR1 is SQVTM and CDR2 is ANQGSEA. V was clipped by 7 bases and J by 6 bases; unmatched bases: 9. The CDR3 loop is CSAPGQGARDGYTF. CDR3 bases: TGCAGCGCTCCGGGACAGGGGGCGCGTGATGGCTACACCTTC.

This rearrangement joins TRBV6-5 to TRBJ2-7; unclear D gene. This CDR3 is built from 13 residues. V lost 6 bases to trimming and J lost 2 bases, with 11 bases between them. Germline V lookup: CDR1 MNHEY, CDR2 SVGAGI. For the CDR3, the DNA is TGTGCCAGCAGCTCTAAAGTTCCCTACGAGCAGTACTTC. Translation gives CASSSKVPYEQYF.

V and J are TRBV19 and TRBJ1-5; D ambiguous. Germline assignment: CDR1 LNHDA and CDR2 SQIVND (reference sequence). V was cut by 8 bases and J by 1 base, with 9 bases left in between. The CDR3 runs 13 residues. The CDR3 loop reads CASGMGSNQPQHF. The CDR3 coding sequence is TGTGCCAGTGGAATGGGAAGCAATCAGCCCCAGCATTTT.

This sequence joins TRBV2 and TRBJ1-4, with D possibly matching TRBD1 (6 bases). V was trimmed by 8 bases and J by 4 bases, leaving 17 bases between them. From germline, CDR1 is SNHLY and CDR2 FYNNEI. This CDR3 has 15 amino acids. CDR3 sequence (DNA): TGTGCCAGCCGAAATCCGACAGGCCTTAATGAAAAACTGTTTTTT. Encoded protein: CASRNPTGLNEKLFF.

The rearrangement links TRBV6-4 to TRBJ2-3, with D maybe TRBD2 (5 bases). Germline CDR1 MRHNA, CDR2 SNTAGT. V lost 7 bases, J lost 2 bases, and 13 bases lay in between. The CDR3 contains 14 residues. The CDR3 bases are TGTGCCAGCAACCTCGGGCGGGCCACAGATACGCAGTATTTT. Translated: CASNLGRATDTQYF.

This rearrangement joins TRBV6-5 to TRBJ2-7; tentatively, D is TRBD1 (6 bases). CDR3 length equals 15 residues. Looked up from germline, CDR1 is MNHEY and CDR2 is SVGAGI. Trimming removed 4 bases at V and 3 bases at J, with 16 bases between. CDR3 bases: TGTGCCAGCAGTTTTTCAGGGGATCTTTACTACGAGCAGTACTTC. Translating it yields CASSFSGDLYYEQYF.

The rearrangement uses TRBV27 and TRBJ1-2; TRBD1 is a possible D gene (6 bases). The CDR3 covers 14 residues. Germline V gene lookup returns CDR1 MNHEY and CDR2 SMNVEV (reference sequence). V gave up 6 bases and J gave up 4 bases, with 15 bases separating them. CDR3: CASSPGGPIYGYTF. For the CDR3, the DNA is TGTGCCAGCAGCCCCGGGGGGCCTATCTATGGCTACACCTTC.

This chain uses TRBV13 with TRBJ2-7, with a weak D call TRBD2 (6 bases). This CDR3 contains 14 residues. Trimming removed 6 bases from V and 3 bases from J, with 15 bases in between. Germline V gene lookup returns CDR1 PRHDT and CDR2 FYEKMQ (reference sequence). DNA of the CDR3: TGTGCCAGCAGACGCCGGGACTCCATCTACGAGCAGTACTTC. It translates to CASRRRDSIYEQYF.

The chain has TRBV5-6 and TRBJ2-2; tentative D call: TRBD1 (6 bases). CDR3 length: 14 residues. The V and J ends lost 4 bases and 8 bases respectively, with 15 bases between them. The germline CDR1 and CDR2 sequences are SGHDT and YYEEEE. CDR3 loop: CASSLSQGWGELFF. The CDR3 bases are TGTGCCAGCAGCCTATCACAGGGATGGGGGGAGCTGTTTTTT. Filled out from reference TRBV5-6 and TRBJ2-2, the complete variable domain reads DAGVTQSPTHLIKTRGQQVTLRCSPKSGHDTVSWYQQALGQGPQFIFQYYEEEERQRGNFPDRFSGHQFPNYSSELNVNALLLGDSALYLCASSLSQGWGELFFGEGSRLTVL.

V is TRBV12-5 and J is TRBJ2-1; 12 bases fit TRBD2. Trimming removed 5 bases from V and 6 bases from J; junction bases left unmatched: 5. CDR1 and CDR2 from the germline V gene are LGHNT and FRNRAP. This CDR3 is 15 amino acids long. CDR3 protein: CASGVTSGGFNEQFF. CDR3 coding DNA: TGTGCTAGTGGTGTGACTAGCGGGGGTTTCAATGAGCAGTTCTTC.

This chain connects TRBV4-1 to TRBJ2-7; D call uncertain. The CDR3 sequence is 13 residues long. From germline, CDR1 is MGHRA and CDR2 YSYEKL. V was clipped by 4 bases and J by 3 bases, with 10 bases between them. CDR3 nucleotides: TGCGCCAGCAGCCCAGCCCGGTACTACGAGCAGTACTTC. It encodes CASSPARYYEQYF.

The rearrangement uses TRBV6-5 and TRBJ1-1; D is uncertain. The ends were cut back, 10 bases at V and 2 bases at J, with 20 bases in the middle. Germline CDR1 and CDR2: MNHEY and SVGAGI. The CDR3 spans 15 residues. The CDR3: CATQGLSGFNTEAFF. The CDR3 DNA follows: TGTGCCACCCAAGGTCTCTCAGGCTTTAACACTGAAGCTTTCTTT.

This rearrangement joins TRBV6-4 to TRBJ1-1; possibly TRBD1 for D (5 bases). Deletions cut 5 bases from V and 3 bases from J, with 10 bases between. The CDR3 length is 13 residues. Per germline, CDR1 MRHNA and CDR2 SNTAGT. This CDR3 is CASSRQGDTEAFF. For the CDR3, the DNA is TGTGCCAGCAGTAGGCAGGGAGACACTGAAGCTTTCTTT.

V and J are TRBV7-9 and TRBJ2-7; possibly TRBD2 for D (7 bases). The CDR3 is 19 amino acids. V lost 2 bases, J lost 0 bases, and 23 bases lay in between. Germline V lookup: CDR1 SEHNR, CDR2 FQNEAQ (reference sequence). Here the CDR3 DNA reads TGTGCCAGCAGCTTATTTGGGGGGGCCCGGACTAGGAGCTCCTACGAGCAGTACTTC. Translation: CASSLFGGARTRSSYEQYF.

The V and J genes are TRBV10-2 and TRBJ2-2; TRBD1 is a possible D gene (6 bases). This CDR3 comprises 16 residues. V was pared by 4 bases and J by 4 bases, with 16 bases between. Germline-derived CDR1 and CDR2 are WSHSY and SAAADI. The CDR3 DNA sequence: TGCGCCAGCAGTGGGCTGGCTGTGGACAGCACCGGGGAGCTGTTTTTT. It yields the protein CASSGLAVDSTGELFF.

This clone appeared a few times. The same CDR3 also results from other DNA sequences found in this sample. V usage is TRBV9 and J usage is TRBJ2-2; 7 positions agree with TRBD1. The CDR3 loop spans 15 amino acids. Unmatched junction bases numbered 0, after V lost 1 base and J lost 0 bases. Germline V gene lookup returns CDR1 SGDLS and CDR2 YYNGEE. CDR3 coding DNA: TGTGCCAGCAGCGTAACAGGGGCGAACACCGGGGAGCTGTTTTTT. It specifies CASSVTGANTGELFF.

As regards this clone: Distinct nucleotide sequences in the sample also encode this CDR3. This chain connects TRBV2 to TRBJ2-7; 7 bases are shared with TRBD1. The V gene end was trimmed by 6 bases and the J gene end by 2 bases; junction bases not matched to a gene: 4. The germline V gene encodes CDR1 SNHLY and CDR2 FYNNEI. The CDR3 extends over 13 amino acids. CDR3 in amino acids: CASRAGTAYEQYF. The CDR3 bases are TGTGCCAGCAGAGCCGGGACAGCCTACGAGCAGTACTTC.

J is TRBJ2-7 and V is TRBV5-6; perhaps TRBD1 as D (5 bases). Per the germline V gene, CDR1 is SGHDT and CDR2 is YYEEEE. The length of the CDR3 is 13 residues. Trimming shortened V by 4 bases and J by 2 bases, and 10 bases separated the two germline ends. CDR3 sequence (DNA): TGTGCCAGCAGCCTACAGGAACCCTACGAGCAGTACTTC. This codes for CASSLQEPYEQYF.

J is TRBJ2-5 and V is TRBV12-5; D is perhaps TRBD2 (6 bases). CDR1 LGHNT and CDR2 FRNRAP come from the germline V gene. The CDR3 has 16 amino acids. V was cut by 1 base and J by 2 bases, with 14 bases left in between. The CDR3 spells CASGLDAEGGQETQYF. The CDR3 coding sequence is TGTGCTAGTGGTTTGGACGCGGAGGGAGGACAAGAGACCCAGTACTTC.

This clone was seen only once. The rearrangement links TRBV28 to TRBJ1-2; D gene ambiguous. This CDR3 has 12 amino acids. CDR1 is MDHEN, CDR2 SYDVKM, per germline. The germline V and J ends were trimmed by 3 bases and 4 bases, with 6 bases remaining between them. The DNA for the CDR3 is TGTGCCAGCAGTTTTTCGGTCTATGGCTACACCTTC. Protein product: CASSFSVYGYTF.

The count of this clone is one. The CDR3 spells CASSDSSGRVGTGELFF. The CDR3 DNA sequence: TGTGCCAGCAGTGACTCTAGCGGGAGGGTGGGCACCGGGGAGCTGTTTTTT. The chain recombines TRBV6-4 with TRBJ2-2, with 11 bases lining up with TRBD2. This CDR3 has 17 amino acids. Unmatched junction bases numbered 4, after V lost 0 bases and J lost 4 bases. The germline V gene has CDR1 MRHNA and CDR2 SNTAGT.